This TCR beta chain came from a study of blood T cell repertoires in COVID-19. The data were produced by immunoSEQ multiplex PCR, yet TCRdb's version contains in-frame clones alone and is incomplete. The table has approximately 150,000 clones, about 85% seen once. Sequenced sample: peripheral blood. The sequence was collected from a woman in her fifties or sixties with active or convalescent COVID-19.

The CDR3 protein is CASSRQGPTGELFF. In nucleotides, the CDR3 is TGTGCCAGTAGCCGACAGGGGCCCACCGGGGAGCTGTTTTTT. The J gene is TRBJ2-2, the V gene TRBV19; 8 bases are shared with TRBD1. The length of the CDR3 is 14 residues. V lost 6 bases, J lost 4 bases, and 4 bases stayed unmatched. Germline loops: CDR1 LNHDA, CDR2 SQIVND (reference sequence).